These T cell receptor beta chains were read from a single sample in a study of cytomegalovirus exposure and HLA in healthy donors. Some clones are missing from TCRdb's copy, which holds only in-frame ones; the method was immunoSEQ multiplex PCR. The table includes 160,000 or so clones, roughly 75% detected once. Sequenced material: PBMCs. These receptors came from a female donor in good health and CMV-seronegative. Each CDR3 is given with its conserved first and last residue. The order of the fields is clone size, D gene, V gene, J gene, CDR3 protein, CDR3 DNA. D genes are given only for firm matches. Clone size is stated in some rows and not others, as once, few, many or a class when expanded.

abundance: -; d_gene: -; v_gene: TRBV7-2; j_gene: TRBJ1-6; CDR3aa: CASSPDPNSPLHF; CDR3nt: TGTGCCAGCAGCCCAGATCCTAATTCACCCCTCCACTTT
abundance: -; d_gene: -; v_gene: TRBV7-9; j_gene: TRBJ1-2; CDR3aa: CASSLNRAGIDYGYTF; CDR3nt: TGTGCCAGCAGCTTAAATAGGGCAGGGATCGACTATGGCTACACCTTC
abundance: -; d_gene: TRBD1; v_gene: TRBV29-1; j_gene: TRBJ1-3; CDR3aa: CSVGTTGRNTIYF; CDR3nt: TGCAGCGTTGGGACGACAGGGAGAAACACCATATATTTT
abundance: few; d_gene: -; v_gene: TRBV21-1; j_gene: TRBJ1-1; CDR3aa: CASSNSEAFF; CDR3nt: TGTGCCAGCAGCAACAGTGAAGCTTTCTTT
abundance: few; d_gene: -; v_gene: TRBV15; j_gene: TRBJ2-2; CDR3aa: CATSREGNTGELFF; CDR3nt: TGTGCCACCAGCAGAGAGGGCAACACCGGGGAGCTGTTTTTT
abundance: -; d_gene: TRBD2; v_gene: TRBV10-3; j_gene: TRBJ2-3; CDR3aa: CAIRSTSPDTQYF; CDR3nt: TGTGCCATCAGGTCGACTAGCCCAGATACGCAGTATTTT
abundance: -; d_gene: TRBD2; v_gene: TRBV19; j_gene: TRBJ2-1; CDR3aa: CASSIPGTSGSGNEQFF; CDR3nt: TGTGCCAGTAGTATTCCCGGGACTAGCGGGAGTGGGAATGAGCAGTTCTTC
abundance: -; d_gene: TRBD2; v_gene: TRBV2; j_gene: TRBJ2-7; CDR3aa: CASSAQAGAYEQYF; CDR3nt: TGTGCCAGCAGCGCCCAAGCGGGGGCCTACGAGCAGTACTTC
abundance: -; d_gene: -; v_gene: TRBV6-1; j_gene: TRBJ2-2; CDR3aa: CASRKGGANTGELFF; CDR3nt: TGTGCCAGCAGAAAGGGGGGGGCGAACACCGGGGAGCTGTTTTTT
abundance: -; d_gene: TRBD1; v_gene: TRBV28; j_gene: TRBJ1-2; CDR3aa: CASGGPGDRNSYGYTF; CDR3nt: TGTGCCAGCGGAGGTCCTGGGGACAGAAATAGTTATGGCTACACCTTC
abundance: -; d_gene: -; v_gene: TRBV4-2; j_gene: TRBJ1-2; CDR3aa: CASSLHGQGNYGYTF; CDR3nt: TGTGCCAGCAGCCTCCACGGCCAGGGGAACTATGGCTACACCTTC
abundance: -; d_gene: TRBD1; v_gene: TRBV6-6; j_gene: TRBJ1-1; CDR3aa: CASSYTDRGPEAFF; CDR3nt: TGTGCCAGCAGTTATACAGACAGGGGGCCTGAAGCTTTCTTT
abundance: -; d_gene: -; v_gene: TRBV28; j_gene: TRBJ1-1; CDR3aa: CASSLTTSNTEAFF; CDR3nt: TGTGCCAGCAGTCTCACGACTTCGAACACTGAAGCTTTCTTT
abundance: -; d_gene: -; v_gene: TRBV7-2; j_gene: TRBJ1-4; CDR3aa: CASSGQQGNEKLFF; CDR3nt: TGTGCCAGCAGCGGACAACAGGGAAATGAAAAACTGTTTTTT
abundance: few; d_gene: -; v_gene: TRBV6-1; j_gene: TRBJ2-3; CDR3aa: CASSEKGGVPTDTQYF; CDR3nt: TGTGCCAGCAGTGAAAAGGGGGGGGTACCCACGGATACGCAGTATTTT
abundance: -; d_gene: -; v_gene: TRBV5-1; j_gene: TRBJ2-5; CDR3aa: CASSGSGGPGTQYF; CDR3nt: TGCGCCAGCAGCGGATCCGGGGGTCCAGGGACCCAGTACTTC
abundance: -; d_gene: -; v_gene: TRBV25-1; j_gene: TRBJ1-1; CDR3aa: CASRSKRGTHTEAFF; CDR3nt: TGTGCCAGCAGGTCCAAGAGAGGGACACACACTGAAGCTTTCTTT
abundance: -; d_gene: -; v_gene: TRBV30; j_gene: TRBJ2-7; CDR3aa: CAWSPTSGPPYEQYF; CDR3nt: TGTGCCTGGAGTCCGACATCAGGCCCACCCTACGAGCAGTACTTC
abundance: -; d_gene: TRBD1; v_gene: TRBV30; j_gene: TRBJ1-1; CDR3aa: CAWSWTGQQNTEAFF; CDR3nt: TGTGCCTGGAGTTGGACGGGACAGCAGAACACTGAAGCTTTCTTT
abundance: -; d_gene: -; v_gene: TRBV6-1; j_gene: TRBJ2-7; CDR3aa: CASSGGGATYEQYF; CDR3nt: TGTGCCAGCAGTGGAGGAGGGGCGACCTACGAGCAGTACTTC
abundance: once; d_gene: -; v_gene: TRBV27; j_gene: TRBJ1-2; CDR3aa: CASSQTPGGYGYTF; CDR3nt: TGTGCCAGCAGCCAGACCCCGGGAGGGTATGGCTACACCTTC
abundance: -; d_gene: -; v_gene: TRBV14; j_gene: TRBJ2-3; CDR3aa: CASSQTDLPDTQYF; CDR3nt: TGTGCCAGCAGCCAGACAGACTTACCAGATACGCAGTATTTT
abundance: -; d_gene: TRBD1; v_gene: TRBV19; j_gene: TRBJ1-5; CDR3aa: CAIQTGRRQPQHF; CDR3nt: TGTGCCATTCAGACAGGGAGGAGGCAGCCCCAGCATTTT
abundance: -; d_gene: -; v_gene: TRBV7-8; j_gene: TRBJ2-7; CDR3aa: CASSRGFSYEQYF; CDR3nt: TGTGCCAGCAGCCGGGGTTTCTCCTACGAGCAGTACTTC
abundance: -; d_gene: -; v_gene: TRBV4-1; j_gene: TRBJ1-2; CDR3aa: CASSQGSGYTF; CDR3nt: TGCGCCAGCAGCCAAGGCAGTGGCTACACCTTC
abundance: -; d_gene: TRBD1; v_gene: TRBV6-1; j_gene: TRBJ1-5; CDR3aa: CASSLQGAGNQPQHF; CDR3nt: TGTGCCAGCAGCCTACAGGGGGCGGGCAATCAGCCCCAGCATTTT
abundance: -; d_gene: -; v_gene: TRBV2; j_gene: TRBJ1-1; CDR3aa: CASSVHSNTEAFF; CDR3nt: TGTGCCAGCAGTGTTCACTCGAACACTGAAGCTTTCTTT
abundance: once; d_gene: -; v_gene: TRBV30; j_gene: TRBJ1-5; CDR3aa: CASSGDRGNQPQHF; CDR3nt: TGTGCCTCGTCGGGAGATCGGGGCAATCAGCCCCAGCATTTT
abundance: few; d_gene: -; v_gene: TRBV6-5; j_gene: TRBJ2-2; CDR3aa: CASTRGAYTGELFF; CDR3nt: TGTGCCAGCACCCGCGGGGCCTACACCGGGGAGCTGTTTTTT
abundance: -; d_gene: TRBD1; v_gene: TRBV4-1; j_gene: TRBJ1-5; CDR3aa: CASSQEGARSQPQHF; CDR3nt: TGCGCCAGCAGCCAGGAGGGGGCGCGATCCCAGCCCCAGCATTTT
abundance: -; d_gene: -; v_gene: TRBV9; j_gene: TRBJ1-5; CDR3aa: CASSVDEANQPQHF; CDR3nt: TGTGCCAGCAGCGTAGATGAGGCCAATCAGCCCCAGCATTTT
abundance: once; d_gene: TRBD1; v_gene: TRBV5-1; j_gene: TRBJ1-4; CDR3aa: CASSLVPGQVEKLFF; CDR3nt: TGCGCCAGCAGCTTGGTTCCGGGACAGGTTGAAAAACTGTTTTTT
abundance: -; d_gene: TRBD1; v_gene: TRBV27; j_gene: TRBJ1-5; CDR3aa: CASSSDRTGNQPQHF; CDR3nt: TGTGCCAGCAGTTCTGACAGGACAGGAAATCAGCCCCAGCATTTT
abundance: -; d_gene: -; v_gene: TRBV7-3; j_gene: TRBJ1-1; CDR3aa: CASSPDGRAYTEAFF; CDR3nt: TGTGCCAGCAGCCCAGATGGGAGGGCCTACACTGAAGCTTTCTTT
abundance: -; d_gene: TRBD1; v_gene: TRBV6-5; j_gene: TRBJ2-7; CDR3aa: CASSYDGDSRPYEQYF; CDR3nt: TGTGCCAGCAGTTACGATGGGGACAGTCGACCCTACGAGCAGTACTTC
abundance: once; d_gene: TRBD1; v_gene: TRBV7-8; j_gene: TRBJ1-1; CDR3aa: CASSNTGGKTEAFF; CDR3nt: TGTGCCAGCAGCAACACAGGGGGCAAAACTGAAGCTTTCTTT
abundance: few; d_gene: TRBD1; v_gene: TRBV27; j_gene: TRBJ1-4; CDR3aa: CASSLTPARGEKLFF; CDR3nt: TGTGCCAGCAGTTTAACCCCCGCCAGGGGGGAAAAACTGTTTTTT
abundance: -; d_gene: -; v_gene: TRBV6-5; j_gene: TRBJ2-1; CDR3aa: CASSPGLEDEQFF; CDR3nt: TGTGCCAGCAGCCCGGGACTGGAGGATGAGCAGTTCTTC
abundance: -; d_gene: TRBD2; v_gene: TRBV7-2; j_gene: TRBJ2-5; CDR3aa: CASSTSGGYQETQYF; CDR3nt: TGTGCCAGCAGCACTAGCGGGGGGTACCAAGAGACCCAGTACTTC
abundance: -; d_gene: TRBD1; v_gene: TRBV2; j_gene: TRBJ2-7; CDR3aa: CASRGTGAEQYF; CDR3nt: TGTGCCAGCAGGGGGACAGGGGCCGAGCAGTACTTC
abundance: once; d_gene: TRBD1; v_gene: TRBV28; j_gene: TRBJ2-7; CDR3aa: CASSINRGSLYEQYF; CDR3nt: TGTGCCAGCAGTATAAACAGGGGTAGCCTTTACGAGCAGTACTTC
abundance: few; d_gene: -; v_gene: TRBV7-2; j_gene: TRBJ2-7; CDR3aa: CASSPMSGSEQYF; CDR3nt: TGTGCCAGCAGCCCGATGTCGGGGAGTGAGCAGTACTTC
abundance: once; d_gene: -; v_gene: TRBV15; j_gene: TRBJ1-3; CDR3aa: CATSREGTFSGNTIYF; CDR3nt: TGTGCCACCAGCAGAGAAGGGACTTTCTCTGGAAACACCATATATTTT
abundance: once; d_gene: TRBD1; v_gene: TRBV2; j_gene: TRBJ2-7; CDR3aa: CASSEDRGRSYEQYF; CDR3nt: TGTGCCAGCAGTGAGGACAGGGGGCGATCCTACGAGCAGTACTTC
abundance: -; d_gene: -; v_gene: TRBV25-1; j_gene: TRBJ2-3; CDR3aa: CASSEEGRSTDTQYF; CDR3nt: TGTGCCAGCAGTGAAGAGGGCCGGAGCACAGATACGCAGTATTTT
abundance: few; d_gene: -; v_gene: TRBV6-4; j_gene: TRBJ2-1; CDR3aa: CASSDRAGSEQFF; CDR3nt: TGTGCCAGCAGTGACCGTGCGGGGAGTGAGCAGTTCTTC